Below, one T cell receptor (beta chain) is given with its context. TCRdb keeps only in-frame clones here, not all; method: immunoSEQ multiplex PCR. In the table there are about 240,000 clones, about nine tenths of which are singletons. This record belongs to a study of blood T cell repertoires in COVID-19. In the study overall: Material from acute and convalescent COVID-19 was sourced from the United States, Italy and Spain. Sources were T cells, B-cell-depleted T cells, or PBMCs; the material itself was cDNA or gDNA.

The TCR originated in a man aged 55-75 years who had recovered from COVID-19. Source material: peripheral blood.

For the CDR3, the DNA is TGTGCCAGCAGTGAAGCTAGGGCACAGGGTGGCTATGGCTACACCTTC. It codes for CASSEARAQGGYGYTF. The chain is built from TRBV2 and TRBJ1-2, with D possibly TRBD1 on 6 matching bases. This CDR3 comprises 16 residues. Trimming cost V 0 bases and J 4 bases, with 15 bases left between them. Germline-derived CDR1 and CDR2 are SNHLY and FYNNEI.